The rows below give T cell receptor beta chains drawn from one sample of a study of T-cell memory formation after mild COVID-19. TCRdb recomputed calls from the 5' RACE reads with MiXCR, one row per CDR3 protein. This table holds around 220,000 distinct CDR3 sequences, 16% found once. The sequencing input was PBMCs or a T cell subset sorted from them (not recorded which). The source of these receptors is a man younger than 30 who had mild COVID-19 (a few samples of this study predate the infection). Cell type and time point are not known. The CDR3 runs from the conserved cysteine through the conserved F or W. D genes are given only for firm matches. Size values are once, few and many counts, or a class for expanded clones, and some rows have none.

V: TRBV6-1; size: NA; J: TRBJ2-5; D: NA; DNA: TGTGCCAGCAGTGCGAGACGGGACCAAGAGACCCAGTACTTC; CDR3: CASSARRDQETQYF
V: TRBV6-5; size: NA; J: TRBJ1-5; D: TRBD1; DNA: TGTGCCAGCAGTCCCCAAGGACAGGGATTGTTCCAGCCCCAGCATTTT; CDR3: CASSPQGQGLFQPQHF
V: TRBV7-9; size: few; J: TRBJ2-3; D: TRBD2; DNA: TGTGCCAGCAGCTTTGCACTAGCGGTCACAGATACGCAGTATTTT; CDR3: CASSFALAVTDTQYF
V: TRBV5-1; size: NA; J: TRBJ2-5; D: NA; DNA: TGCGCCAGCAGCCGGCTTACAGGGTTGGAGACCCAGTACTTC; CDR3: CASSRLTGLETQYF
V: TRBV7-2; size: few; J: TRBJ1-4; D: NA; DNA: TGTGCCAGCAGCTCGTACGGGGGTGGTGAAAAACTGTTTTTT; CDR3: CASSSYGGGEKLFF
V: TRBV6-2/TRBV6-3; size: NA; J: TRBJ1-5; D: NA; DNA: TGTGCCAGCAGTCTCATCGGGGGGGGGAACCAGCCCCAGCATTTT; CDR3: CASSLIGGGNQPQHF
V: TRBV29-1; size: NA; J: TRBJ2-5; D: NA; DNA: TGCAGCGTTGGTGGGCTAGAAGAGACCCAGTACTTC; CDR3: CSVGGLEETQYF
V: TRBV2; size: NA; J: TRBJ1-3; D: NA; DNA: TGTGCCAGCAGTGATCGAAGGGGGGGAAACACCATATATTTT; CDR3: CASSDRRGGNTIYF
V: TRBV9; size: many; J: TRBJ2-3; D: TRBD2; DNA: TGTGCCAGCAGCGTAGGACTAGCGGGTGGGAGCACAGATACGCAGTATTTT; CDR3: CASSVGLAGGSTDTQYF
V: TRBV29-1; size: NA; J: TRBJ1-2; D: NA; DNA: TGCAGCGTTGTTACCGCCGGAACGTATGGCTACACCTTC; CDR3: CSVVTAGTYGYTF
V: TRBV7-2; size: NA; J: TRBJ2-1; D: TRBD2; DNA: TGTGCCAGCAGCTTGACTAGCCATGAGCAGTTCTTC; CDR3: CASSLTSHEQFF
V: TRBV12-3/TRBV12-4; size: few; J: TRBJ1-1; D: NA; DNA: TGTGCCAGCAGTTTAGCCGGCCGCGGTACGGCTTTCTTT; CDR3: CASSLAGRGTAFF
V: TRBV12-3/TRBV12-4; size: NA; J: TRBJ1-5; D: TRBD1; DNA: TGTGCCAGCAGCCGCGGGGGACAGGGCTACAATCAGCCCCAGCATTTT; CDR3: CASSRGGQGYNQPQHF
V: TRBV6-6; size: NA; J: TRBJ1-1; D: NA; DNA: TGTGCCAGCAGTTCTTCTGCCGGGCCGGGGAACACTGAAGCTTTCTTT; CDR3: CASSSSAGPGNTEAFF
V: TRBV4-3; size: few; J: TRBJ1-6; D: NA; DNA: TGCGCCAGCAGCCAAGATCCCCAGAATTCACCCCTCCACTTT; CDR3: CASSQDPQNSPLHF
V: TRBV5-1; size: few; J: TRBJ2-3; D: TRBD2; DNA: TGCGCCAGCAGCTTCCAGACTAGCGGCGTCACAGATACGCAGTATTTT; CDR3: CASSFQTSGVTDTQYF
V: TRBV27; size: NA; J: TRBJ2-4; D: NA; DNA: TGTGCCAGCAGTCGTTCAGGGTGGTCCAAAAACATTCAGTACTTC; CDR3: CASSRSGWSKNIQYF
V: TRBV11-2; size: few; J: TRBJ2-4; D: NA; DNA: TGTGCCAGCAGCTTGGGGGGCCGTCGAAACATTCAGTACTTC; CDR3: CASSLGGRRNIQYF
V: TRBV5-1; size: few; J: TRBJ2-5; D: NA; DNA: TGCGCCAGCAGCCCCCAGGTGCGAGAGACCCAGTACTTC; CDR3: CASSPQVRETQYF
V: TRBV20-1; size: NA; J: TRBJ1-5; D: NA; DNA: TGCAGTGCCCAAGGACTCTTAGGCAATCAGCCCCAGCATTTT; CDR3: CSAQGLLGNQPQHF
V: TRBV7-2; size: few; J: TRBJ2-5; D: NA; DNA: TGTGCCAGCAGCCCACCGGGTAGCGAGGAGACCCAGTACTTC; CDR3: CASSPPGSEETQYF
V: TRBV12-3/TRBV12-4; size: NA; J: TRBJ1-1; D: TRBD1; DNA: TGTGCCAGCTGCCCTAGGGGGCGGGAGAACACTGAAGCTTTCTTT; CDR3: CASCPRGRENTEAFF
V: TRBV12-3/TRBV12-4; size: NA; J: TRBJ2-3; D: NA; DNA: TGTGCCAGCCGCTACTTTAGCACAGATACGCAGTATTTT; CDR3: CASRYFSTDTQYF
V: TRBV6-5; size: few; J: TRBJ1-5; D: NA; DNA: TGTGCCAGCAGTTACTCGAAGAGCCTACAAGGCAATCAGCCCCAGCATTTT; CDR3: CASSYSKSLQGNQPQHF
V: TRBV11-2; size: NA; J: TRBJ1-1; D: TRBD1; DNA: TGTGCCAGCACCGAACTAATCCGGGACAGCCTAAAAGGGACTGAAGCTTTCTTT; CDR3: CASTELIRDSLKGTEAFF
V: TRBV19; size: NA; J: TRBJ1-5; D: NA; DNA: TGTGCCAGTAGTATAGGAGGTAATCAGCCCCAGCATTTT; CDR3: CASSIGGNQPQHF
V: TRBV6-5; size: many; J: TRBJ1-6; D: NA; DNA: TGTGCCAGCAGTCAACAAGAGAATTCACCCCTCCACTTT; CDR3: CASSQQENSPLHF
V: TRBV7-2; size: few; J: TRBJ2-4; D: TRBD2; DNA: TGTGCCAGCAGCTTCTGGACTAGCGGGGGGGGCCTTCAGTACTTC; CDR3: CASSFWTSGGGLQYF
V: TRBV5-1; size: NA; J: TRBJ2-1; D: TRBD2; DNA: TGCGCCAGCAGCTTGGGTAGCGGGGGGGCCGCTGAGCAGTTCTTC; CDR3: CASSLGSGGAAEQFF
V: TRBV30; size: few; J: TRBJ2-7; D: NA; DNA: TGTGCCTCTCTACAGGGCCGGGGCGAGCAGTACTTC; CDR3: CASLQGRGEQYF
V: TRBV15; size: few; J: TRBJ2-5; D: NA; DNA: TGTGCCACCAGCAGAGATCAAGCAACGGAGACCCAGTACTTC; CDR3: CATSRDQATETQYF
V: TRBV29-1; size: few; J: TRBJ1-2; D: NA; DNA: TGCAGCGTTGAAGATGACCGACAGGGCTACACCTTC; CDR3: CSVEDDRQGYTF